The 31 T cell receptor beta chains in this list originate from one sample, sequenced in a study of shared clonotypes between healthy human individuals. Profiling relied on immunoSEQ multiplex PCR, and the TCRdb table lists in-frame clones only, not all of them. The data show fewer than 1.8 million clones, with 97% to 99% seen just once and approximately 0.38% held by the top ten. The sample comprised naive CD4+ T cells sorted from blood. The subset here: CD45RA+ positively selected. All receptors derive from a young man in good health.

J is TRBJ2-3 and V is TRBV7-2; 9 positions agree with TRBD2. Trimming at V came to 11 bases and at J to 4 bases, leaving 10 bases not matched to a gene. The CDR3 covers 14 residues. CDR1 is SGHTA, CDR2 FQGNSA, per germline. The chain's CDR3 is CACGAGGLADTQYF. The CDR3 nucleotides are TGTGCCTGCGGGGCGGGAGGGCTGGCAGATACGCAGTATTTT.

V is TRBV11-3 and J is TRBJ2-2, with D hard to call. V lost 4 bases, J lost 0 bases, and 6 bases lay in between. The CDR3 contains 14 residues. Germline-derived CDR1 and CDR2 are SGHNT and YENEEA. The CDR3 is CASSSFANTGELFF. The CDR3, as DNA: TGTGCCAGCAGCTCGTTCGCGAACACCGGGGAGCTGTTTTTT. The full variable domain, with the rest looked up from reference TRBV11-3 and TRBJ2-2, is EAGVVQSPRYKIIEKKQPVAFWCNPISGHNTLYWYLQNLGQGPELLIRYENEEAVDDSQLPKDRFSAERLKGVDSTLKIQPAELGDSAVYLCASSSFANTGELFFGEGSRLTVL.

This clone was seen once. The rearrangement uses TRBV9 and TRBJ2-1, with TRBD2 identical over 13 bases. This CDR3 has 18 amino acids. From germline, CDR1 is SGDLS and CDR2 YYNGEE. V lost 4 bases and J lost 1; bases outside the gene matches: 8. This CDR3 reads CASSLRTSGSSSYNEQFF. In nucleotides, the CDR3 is TGTGCCAGCAGCCTCCGGACTAGCGGGAGTAGTTCCTACAATGAGCAGTTCTTC.

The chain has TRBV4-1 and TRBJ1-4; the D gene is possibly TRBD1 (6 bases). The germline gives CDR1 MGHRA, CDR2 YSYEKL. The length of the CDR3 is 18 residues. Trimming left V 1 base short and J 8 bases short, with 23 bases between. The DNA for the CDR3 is TGCGCCAGCAGCCAAGTGGGGGCCCGTCAGGGAGCGGGGGAAAAACTGTTTTTT. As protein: CASSQVGARQGAGEKLFF.

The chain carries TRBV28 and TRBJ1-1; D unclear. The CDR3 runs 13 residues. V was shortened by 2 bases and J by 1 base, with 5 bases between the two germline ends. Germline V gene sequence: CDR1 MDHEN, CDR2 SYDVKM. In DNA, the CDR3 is TGTGCCAGCAGTTTAACAGCGAACACTGAAGCTTTCTTT. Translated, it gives CASSLTANTEAFF.

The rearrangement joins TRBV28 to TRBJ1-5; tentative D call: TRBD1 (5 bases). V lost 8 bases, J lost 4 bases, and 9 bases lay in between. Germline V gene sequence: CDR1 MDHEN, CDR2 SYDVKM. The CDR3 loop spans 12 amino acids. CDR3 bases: TGTGCCAGCTTGACAGCTAATCAGCCCCAGCATTTT. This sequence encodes CASLTANQPQHF.

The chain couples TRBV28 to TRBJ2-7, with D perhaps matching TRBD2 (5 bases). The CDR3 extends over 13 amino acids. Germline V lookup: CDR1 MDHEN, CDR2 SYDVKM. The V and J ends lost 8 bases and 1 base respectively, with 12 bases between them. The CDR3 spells CASLDSRSYEQYF. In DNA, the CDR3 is TGTGCCAGCCTGGACTCTAGGTCCTACGAGCAGTACTTC.

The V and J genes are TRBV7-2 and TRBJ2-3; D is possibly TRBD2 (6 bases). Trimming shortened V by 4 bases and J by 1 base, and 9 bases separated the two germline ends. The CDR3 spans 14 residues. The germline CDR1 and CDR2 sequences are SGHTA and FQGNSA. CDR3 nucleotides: TGTGCCAGCAGCTCAGGGACTGGCACAGATACGCAGTATTTT. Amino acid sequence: CASSSGTGTDTQYF.

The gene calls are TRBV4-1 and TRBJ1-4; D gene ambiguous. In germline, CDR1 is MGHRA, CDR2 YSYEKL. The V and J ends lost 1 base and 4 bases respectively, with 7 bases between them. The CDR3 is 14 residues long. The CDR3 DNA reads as TGCGCCAGCAGCCAAGTGGGAGATAATGAAAAACTGTTTTTT. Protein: CASSQVGDNEKLFF.

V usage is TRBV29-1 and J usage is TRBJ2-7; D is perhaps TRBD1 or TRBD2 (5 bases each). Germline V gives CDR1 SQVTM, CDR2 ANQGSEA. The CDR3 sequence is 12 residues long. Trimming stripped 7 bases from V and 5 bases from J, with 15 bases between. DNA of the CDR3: TGCAGCGGGACTTGGGGGTTCGACGAGCAGTACTTC. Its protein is CSGTWGFDEQYF.

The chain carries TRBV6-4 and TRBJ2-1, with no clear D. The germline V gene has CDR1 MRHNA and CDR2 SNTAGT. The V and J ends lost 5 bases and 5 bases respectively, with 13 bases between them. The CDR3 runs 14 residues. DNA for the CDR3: TGTGCCAGCAGTACCGAGCTCCTTAACAATGAGCAGTTCTTC. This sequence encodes CASSTELLNNEQFF.

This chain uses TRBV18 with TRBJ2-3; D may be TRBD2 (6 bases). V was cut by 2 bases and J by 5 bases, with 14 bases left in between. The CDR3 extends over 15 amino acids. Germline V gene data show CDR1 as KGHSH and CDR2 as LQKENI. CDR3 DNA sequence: TGTGCCAGCTCACCAGTTTTTAGCGGAAGAGATACGCAGTATTTT. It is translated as CASSPVFSGRDTQYF.

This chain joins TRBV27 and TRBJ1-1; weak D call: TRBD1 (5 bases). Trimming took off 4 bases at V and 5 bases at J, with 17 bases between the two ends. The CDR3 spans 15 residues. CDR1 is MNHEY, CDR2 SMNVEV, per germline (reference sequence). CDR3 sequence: CASSSDPGLATEAFF. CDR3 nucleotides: TGTGCCAGCAGTTCCGACCCAGGGTTAGCGACTGAAGCTTTCTTT.

The CDR3, as DNA: TGTGCCAGCAGGATTACTCGCTCTAGCGACTACCAAGAGACCCAGTACTTC. Its translation: CASRITRSSDYQETQYF. The V gene is TRBV5-5, the J gene TRBJ2-5, with D possibly being TRBD2 (6 bases). V gave up 5 bases and J gave up 0 bases, with 20 bases separating them. This CDR3 region has 17 residues. CDR1 is SGHKS, CDR2 YYEKEE, per germline (reference sequence). Combining the CDR3 with reference TRBV5-5 and TRBJ2-5 gives the whole variable domain DAGVTQSPTHLIKTRGQQVTLRCSPISGHKSVSWYQQVLGQGPQFIFQYYEKEERGRGNFPDRFSARQFPNYSSELNVNALLLGDSALYLCASRITRSSDYQETQYFGPGTRLLVL.

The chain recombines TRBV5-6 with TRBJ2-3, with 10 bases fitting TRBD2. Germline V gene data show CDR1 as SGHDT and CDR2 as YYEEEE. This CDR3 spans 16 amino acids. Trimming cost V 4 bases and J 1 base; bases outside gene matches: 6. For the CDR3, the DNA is TGTGCCAGCAGCATAGGACTAGCGGAGCGCACAGATACGCAGTATTTT. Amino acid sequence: CASSIGLAERTDTQYF.

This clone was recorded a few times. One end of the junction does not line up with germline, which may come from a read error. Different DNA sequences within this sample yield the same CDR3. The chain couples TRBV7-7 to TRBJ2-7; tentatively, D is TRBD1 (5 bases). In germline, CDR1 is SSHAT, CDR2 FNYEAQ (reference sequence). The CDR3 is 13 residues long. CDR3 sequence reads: CASSLAQGYEQYF. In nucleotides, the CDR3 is TGTGCTAGCAGCTTAGCTCAGGGCTACGAGCAGTACTTC.

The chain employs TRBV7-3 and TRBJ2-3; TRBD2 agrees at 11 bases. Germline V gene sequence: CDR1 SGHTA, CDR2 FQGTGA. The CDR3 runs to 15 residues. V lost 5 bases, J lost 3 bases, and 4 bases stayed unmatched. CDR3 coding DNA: TGTGCCAGCAGCGGTAGCGGGAGGGGAACAGATACGCAGTATTTT. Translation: CASSGSGRGTDTQYF.

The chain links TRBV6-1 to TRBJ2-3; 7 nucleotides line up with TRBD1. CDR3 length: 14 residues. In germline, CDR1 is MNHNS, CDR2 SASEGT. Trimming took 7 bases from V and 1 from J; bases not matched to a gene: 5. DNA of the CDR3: TGTGCCAGCAAGATCGACAGGGGCACAGATACGCAGTATTTT. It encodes CASKIDRGTDTQYF.

The CDR3 reads CASSSGQSLSSYEQYF. The CDR3 DNA reads TGTGCCAGCAGCTCCGGACAGTCGCTCAGCTCCTACGAGCAGTACTTC. The chain carries TRBV7-9 and TRBJ2-7; weak D call: TRBD1 (6 bases). CDR1 and CDR2 from the germline V gene are SEHNR and FQNEAQ (reference sequence). This CDR3 comprises 16 residues. Deletions cut 4 bases from V and 0 bases from J, with 16 bases between. The whole variable domain, remainder taken from reference TRBV7-9 and TRBJ2-7, is DTGVSQNPRHKITKRGQNVTFRCDPISEHNRLYWYRQTLGQGPEFLTYFQNEAQLEKSRLLSDRFSAERPKGSFSTLEIQRTEQGDSAMYLCASSSGQSLSSYEQYFGPGTRLTVT.

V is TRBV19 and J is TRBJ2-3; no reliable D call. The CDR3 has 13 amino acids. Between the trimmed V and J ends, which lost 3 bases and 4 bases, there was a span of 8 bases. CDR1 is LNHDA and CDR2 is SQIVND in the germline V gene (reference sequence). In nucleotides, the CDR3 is TGTGCCAGTAGTATTCAAGTCCCAGATACGCAGTATTTT. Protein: CASSIQVPDTQYF.

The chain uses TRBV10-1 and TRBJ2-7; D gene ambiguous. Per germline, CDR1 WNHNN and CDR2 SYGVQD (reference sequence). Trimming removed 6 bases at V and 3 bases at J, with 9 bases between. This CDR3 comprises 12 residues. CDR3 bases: TGCGCCAGCAGCCCGGGTGGCTACGAGCAGTACTTC. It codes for CASSPGGYEQYF.

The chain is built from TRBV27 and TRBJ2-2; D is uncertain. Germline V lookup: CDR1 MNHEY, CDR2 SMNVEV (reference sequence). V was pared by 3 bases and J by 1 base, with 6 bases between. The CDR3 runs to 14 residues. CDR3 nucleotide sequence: TGTGCCAGCAGTTTCTTTAGGAACACCGGGGAGCTGTTTTTT. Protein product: CASSFFRNTGELFF.

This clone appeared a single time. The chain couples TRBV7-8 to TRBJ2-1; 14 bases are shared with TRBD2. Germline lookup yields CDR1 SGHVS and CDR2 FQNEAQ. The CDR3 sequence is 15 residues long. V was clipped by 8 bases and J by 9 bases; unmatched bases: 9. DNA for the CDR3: TGTGCCAGCCGCCTGGGACTAGCGGGAGTAGGTGAGCAGTTCTTC. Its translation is CASRLGLAGVGEQFF.

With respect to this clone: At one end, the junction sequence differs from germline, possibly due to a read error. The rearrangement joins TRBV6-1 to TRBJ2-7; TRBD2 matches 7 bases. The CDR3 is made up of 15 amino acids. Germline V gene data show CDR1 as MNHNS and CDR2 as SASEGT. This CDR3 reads CASSEGGRSTYEQYF. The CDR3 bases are TGTGCCAGCAGCGAAGGCGGGAGAAGTACCTACGAGCAGTACTTC.

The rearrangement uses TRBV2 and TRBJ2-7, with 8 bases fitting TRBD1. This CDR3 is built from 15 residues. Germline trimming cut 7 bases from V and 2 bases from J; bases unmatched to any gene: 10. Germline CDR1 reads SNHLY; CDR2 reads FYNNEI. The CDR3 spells CASKIGQGETYEQYF. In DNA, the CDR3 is TGTGCCAGCAAAATCGGACAGGGCGAGACCTACGAGCAGTACTTC. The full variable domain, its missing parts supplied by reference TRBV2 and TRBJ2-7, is EPEVTQTPSHQVTQMGQEVILRCVPISNHLYFYWYRQILGQKVEFLVSFYNNEISEKSEIFDDQFSVERPDGSNFTLKIRSTKLEDSAMYFCASKIGQGETYEQYFGPGTRLTVT.

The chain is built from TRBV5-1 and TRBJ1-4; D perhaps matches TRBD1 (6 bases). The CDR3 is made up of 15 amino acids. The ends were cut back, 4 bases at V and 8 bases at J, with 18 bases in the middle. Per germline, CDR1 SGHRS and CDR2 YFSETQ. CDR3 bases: TGCGCCAGCAGCCCAACTGCACAGGGAGGGGAAAAACTGTTTTTT. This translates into CASSPTAQGGEKLFF.

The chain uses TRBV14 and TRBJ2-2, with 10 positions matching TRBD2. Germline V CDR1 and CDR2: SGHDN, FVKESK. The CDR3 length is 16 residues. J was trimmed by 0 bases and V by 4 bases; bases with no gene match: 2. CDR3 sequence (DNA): TGTGCCAGCAGCCTAGGACTAGCGGCGAACACCGGGGAGCTGTTTTTT. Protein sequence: CASSLGLAANTGELFF.

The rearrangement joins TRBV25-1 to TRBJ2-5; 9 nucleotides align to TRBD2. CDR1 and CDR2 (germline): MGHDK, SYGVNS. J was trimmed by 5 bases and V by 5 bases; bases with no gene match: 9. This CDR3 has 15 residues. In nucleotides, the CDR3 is TGTGCCAGCAGTAAGTTAGCGGGAGCCTTGGAGACCCAGTACTTC. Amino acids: CASSKLAGALETQYF.

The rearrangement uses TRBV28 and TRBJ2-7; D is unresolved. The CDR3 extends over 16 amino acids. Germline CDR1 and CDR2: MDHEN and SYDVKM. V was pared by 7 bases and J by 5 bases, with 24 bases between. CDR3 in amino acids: CASIHERARGLHEQYF. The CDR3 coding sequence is TGTGCCAGCATCCACGAACGGGCTAGAGGTTTACACGAGCAGTACTTC.

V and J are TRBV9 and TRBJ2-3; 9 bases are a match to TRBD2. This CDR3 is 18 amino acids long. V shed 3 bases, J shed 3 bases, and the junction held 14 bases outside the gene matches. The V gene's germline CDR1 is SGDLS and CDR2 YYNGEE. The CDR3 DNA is TGTGCCAGCAGCGGGGGTTCCTTAGCGGGAGCCGGGACAGATACGCAGTATTTT. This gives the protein CASSGGSLAGAGTDTQYF.

Here the CDR3 DNA reads TGCGCCAGCAGCGGGGGGCCTGAGGAAAAACTGTTTTTT. This codes for CASSGGPEEKLFF. J is TRBJ1-4 and V is TRBV5-1; maybe TRBD1 (6 bases). CDR1 and CDR2 from the germline V gene are SGHRS and YFSETQ. The CDR3 runs to 13 residues. V was trimmed by 4 bases and J by 8 bases, leaving 12 bases between them.